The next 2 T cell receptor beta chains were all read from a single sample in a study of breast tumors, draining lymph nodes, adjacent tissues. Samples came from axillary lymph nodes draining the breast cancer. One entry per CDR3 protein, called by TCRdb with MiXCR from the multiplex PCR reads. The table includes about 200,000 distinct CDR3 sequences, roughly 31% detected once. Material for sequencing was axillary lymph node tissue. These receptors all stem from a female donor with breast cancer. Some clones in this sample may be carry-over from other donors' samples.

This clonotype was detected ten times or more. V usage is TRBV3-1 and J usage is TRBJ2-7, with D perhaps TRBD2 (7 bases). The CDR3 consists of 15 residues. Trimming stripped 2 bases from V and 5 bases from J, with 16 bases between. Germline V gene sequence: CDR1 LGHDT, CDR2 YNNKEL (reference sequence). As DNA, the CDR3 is TGTGCCAGCAGCCAACGGGGGGCCTCTGGAAACGAGCAGTACTTC. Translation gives CASSQRGASGNEQYF.

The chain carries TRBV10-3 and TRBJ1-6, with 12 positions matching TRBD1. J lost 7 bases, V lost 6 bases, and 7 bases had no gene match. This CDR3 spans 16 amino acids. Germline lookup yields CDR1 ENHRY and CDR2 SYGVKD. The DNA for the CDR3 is TGTGCCATCAGGTCCGGGACAGGGGGCGAAAATTCACCCCTCCACTTT. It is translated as CAIRSGTGGENSPLHF.